Listed here is a single T cell receptor beta chain. Other DNA sequences in the sample encode the same CDR3. The sample is drawn from a study of blood T cell repertoires in COVID-19. Looking at the study overall: Samples of COVID-19 (acute and convalescent) were obtained from the United States, Italy and Spain.

The repertoire was sequenced with immunoSEQ multiplex PCR; TCRdb's copy has only in-frame clones and lacks some. The sample holds some 220,000 clones, 83% seen once. Seattle patient enrollment occurred during active infection, with longitudinal follow-up thereafter. The clonotype comes from a woman under 40 with COVID-19, enrolled during active disease. Sequenced sample: peripheral blood.

The CDR3: CASSLGAGNTIYF. CDR3 nucleotide sequence: TGCGCCAGCAGCTTGGGAGCTGGAAACACCATATATTTT. The chain recombines TRBV5-1 with TRBJ1-3; no firm D call. This CDR3 contains 13 residues. V dropped 0 bases and J dropped 2 bases, with 3 bases sitting between them. The germline V gene encodes CDR1 SGHRS and CDR2 YFSETQ.